The clone carrying this TCR beta chain came up a few times. Its antigen is currently unknown. The entry originates in a study of cytomegalovirus exposure and HLA in healthy donors. Study at large: Roughly 180 million T cells yielded some 100 million unique TCR beta sequences, as an earlier analysis found.

Study conclusions and caveats: After further analysis at a later stage, roughly 16,000 TCR beta sequences were associated with HLA alleles at 0.05 false discovery rate. Accurate HLA-A and HLA-B prediction from TCR beta sequences was reported for most subjects.

60 Vbeta and 13 Jbeta primers were used in PCR. TCRdb keeps only in-frame clones here, not all; method: immunoSEQ multiplex PCR. This sample has fewer than 200,000 clones, with roughly 82% found just once. V lost 4 bases to trimming and J lost 10 bases, with 13 bases between them. The CDR3 length is 13 residues. CDR1 and CDR2 from the germline V gene are SEHNR and FQNEAQ (reference sequence). This TCR came from a man aged 50-60 years in good health and CMV-seropositive. The material sequenced was PBMCs. The V call is TRBV7-9, the J call TRBJ2-2; D is undetermined. CDR3 in amino acids: CASSYPPQAELFF. Written as DNA, the CDR3 is TGTGCCAGCAGCTATCCCCCCCAGGCGGAGCTGTTTTTT.